The clone carrying this TCR beta chain has a count of ten or more. These data belong to a study of T cells in Graves' hyperthyroidism and ophthalmopathy. V gave up 2 bases and J gave up 3 bases; unmatched junction bases: 4. CDR1 is MNHEY and CDR2 is SMNVEV in the germline V gene (reference sequence). There are 14 residues in the CDR3. Amplified TCR beta CDR3 regions derived from RNA transcripts. TCR CDR3 regions were first amplified by RT-PCR with HTBI primers. MiXCR, applied by TCRdb to the multiplex PCR reads, yields one record per CDR3 protein. The table shows 600,000 to 650,000 distinct CDR3 sequences, with around 20% occurring only once.

This sequence was found in a man aged 25-45 years with Graves' ophthalmopathy. J is TRBJ2-7 and V is TRBV27; TRBD2 matches 7 bases. The sequencing sample was made of blood. The CDR3 DNA reads TGTGCCAGCAGTTTAACCCGGGACTACTACGAGCAGTACTTC. This encodes CASSLTRDYYEQYF.